This TCR beta chain was recorded in a study of blood T cell repertoires in COVID-19. About the research overall: T cells, B-cell-depleted T cells, or PBMCs provided the cDNA or gDNA that served as material.

Per the authors' pipeline: Using reference gene primer amplification, nucleated cell counts were estimated. TCRdb keeps only in-frame clones here, not all; method: immunoSEQ multiplex PCR. V and J calls and clone size are as listed in that table; D and trimming were resolved from the DNA. The table lists about 80,000 clones, 88% of them singletons. This CDR3 comprises 14 residues. The ends were cut back, 0 bases at V and 4 bases at J, with 8 bases in the middle. Germline CDR1 reads SGDLS; CDR2 reads YYNGEE. The receptor comes from a woman at least 80 years old with acute or convalescent COVID-19. The J gene is TRBJ1-3, the V gene TRBV9; D is unclear. Material: peripheral blood. The chain's CDR3 is CASSVEEAGNTIYF. CDR3 DNA sequence: TGTGCCAGCAGCGTAGAGGAGGCGGGAAACACCATATATTTT.